Given below is one T cell receptor beta chain in context. This clonotype was found many times. There is no known antigen for this receptor. Base qualities are missing; no much larger clone stands one base away. The sample was run on an Illumina HiSeq 2500. Quantitative 5'-RACE with molecular barcodes was the method used to prepare the TCR beta libraries. In the source study's methods: A new computational method based on a probabilistic model of VDJ rearrangement was used to identify disease-linked TCR variants. Through fastp at Q25 and MiXCR, TCRdb rebuilt clones from the public reads, retaining in-frame beta chains. Duplicate CDR3 protein sequences are folded into a single record with the most common DNA and genes. In this record, the V and J calls reflect TCRdb's handling and not the investigators' own analysis. In all, the sample holds 250,000 or so distinct CDR3 sequences, and 18% of those were seen once. The ten biggest clones cover more than 25% of the sample.

This record belongs to a study of CD8 T cells in ankylosing spondylitis (dated by TCRdb to 2016 to 2017). Study-level background: To find TCR variants linked to disease, the study profiled T cell receptor beta repertoires in ankylosing spondylitis patients and healthy donors. In total, the full study cohort was made up of some 110 healthy donors and 25 to 30 ankylosing spondylitis patients. Peripheral blood samples were taken, and synovial fluid was additionally collected from ankylosing spondylitis patients.

What the authors observed across the whole study: A CD8+ phenotype was shown by the disease-linked clones, which were found at relatively low frequencies in peripheral blood. Blood from ankylosing spondylitis patients appeared to be characterized by a TCR beta motif composed of several highly homologous amino acid variants. Some motif variants were previously reported in synovial fluid and blood of reactive arthritis patients, suggesting common disease-initiation mechanisms. According to the report, matched synovial fluid samples from ankylosing spondylitis patients were significantly enriched for the disease-linked clones.

Trimming costs V 6 bases and J 2 bases, and their ends lie 20 bases apart. Per the germline V gene (reference sequence), DFQATT is the CDR1 and SNEGSKA is the CDR2. The CDR3 holds 16 amino acids from the cysteine to the phenylalanine. Only the CDR3 DNA stays, 48 bases, in frame from base 1. The specimen sequenced was blood, either unsorted or a sorted T cell fraction (not recorded which). The receptor was isolated from a male donor with ankylosing spondylitis or in good health (not recorded which). The chain uses TRBV20-1 and TRBJ2-1, and perhaps TRBD2 as D gene, on 6 matching bases. The nucleotides are TGCAGTGCCCGACTAGGGCCAGCGGAGCCCTACAATGAGCAGTTCTTC. Its protein product is CSARLGPAEPYNEQFF.